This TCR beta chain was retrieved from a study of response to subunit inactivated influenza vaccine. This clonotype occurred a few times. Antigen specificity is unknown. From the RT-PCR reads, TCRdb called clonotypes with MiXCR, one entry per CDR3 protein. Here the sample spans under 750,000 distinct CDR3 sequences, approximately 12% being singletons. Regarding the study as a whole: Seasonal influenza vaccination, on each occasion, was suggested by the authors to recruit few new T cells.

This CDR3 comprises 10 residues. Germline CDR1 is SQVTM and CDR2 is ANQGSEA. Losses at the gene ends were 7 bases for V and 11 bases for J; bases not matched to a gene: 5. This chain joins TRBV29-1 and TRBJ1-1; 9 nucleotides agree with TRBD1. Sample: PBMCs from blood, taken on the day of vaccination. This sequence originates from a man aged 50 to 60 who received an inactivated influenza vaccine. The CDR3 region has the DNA TGCAGCGCTTTTGACAGGGGGGCTTTCTTT. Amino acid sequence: CSAFDRGAFF.